This paragraph covers one TCR beta chain sequence. The entry originates in a study of early stage breast cancer tumors. V was pared by 5 bases and J by 5 bases, with 17 bases between. The CDR3 is 15 residues long. Germline V CDR1 and CDR2: SGHTA, FQGTGA. The assay was immunoSEQ multiplex PCR, and TCRdb's table has in-frame clones only and misses some. The data show several thousand clones, more than 55% seen once. The sample comprised breast tumor tissue. This chain joins TRBV7-3 and TRBJ2-3; the D gene could be TRBD1 or TRBD2 (5 bases each). This clonotype originated in a person aged 45 to 60 with breast cancer. This chain's CDR3 is CASSPLGTAQDTQYF. CDR3 in DNA: TGTGCCAGCAGCCCACTAGGGACCGCCCAAGATACGCAGTATTTT.